These 11 T cell receptor beta chains were sequenced from one sample in a study of T cells in tumors after PD-1 blockade. Clones were read by immunoSEQ multiplex PCR, and TCRdb kept only the in-frame ones, dropping some. The sample consists of about 63,000 clones, approximately 79% of them appearing once. Sequencing was performed on PBMCs, taken after anti-PD-1 treatment. The receptors were gathered from a human donor with basal cell carcinoma.

The V and J genes are TRBV24-1 and TRBJ2-7; D gene ambiguous. Between the trimmed V and J ends, which lost 7 bases and 2 bases, there was a span of 5 bases. CDR3 length equals 11 residues. Germline V gene sequence: CDR1 KGHDR, CDR2 SFDVKD. The CDR3 loop is CATRDTYEQYF. The CDR3 nucleotides are TGTGCCACCAGGGATACCTACGAGCAGTACTTC.

This clone was detected a few times. The V and J genes are TRBV13 and TRBJ2-7, with 8 bases fitting TRBD1. This CDR3 spans 14 amino acids. Germline assignment: CDR1 PRHDT and CDR2 FYEKMQ (reference sequence). V shed 5 bases, J shed 1 base, and the junction held 4 bases outside the gene matches. CDR3 in DNA: TGTGCCAGCAGCACAAGACAGGGGTCCTACGAGCAGTACTTC. It yields the protein CASSTRQGSYEQYF.

The rearrangement uses TRBV10-1 and TRBJ2-5, with a weak D call TRBD2 (6 bases). CDR3 length: 15 residues. V gave up 0 bases and J gave up 4 bases, with 12 bases separating them. Germline CDR1 WNHNN, CDR2 SYGVQD (reference sequence). The chain's CDR3 is CASSESTRVVETQYF. CDR3 nucleotide sequence: TGCGCCAGCAGTGAGTCGACTAGGGTGGTAGAGACCCAGTACTTC.

The chain is built from TRBV9 and TRBJ2-5, with TRBD2 matching 8 bases. Per the germline V gene, CDR1 is SGDLS and CDR2 is YYNGEE. The V segment lost 3 bases and the J segment 2 bases; nucleotides outside the gene matches: 6. CDR3 size: 15 residues. CDR3 bases: TGTGCCAGCAGCGCCAGCGGGGGAGGACAAGAGACCCAGTACTTC. Translated: CASSASGGGQETQYF.

The CDR3 bases are TGTGCCAGTAGGAGGGACATAACAACCGGGGAGCTGTTTTTT. This encodes CASRRDITTGELFF. The chain combines TRBV9 with TRBJ2-2; D may correspond to TRBD1 or TRBD2 (6 bases each). V was cut by 8 bases and J by 5 bases, with 16 bases left in between. The CDR3 spans 14 residues. Germline lookup yields CDR1 SGDLS and CDR2 YYNGEE.

This clone was picked up a small number of times. The V gene is TRBV27, the J gene TRBJ1-5; 8 nucleotides align to TRBD1. The CDR3 is 15 amino acids. Losses at the gene ends were 5 bases for V and 2 bases for J; bases not matched to a gene: 5. Germline CDR1 reads MNHEY; CDR2 reads SMNVEV (reference sequence). The CDR3 protein is CASSPGTGGNQPQHF. The CDR3 DNA reads TGTGCCAGCAGTCCGGGGACAGGAGGCAATCAGCCCCAGCATTTT.

V usage is TRBV6-5 and J usage is TRBJ2-7; perhaps D is TRBD1 or TRBD2 (7 bases each). The CDR3 length is 14 residues. The V gene's germline CDR1 is MNHEY and CDR2 SVGAGI. Trimming cost V 7 bases and J 5 bases, with 18 bases left between them. The CDR3 DNA is TGTGCCAGCACCAATCCACAGGGGAGGGACGAGCAGTACTTC. Its translation: CASTNPQGRDEQYF.

The chain employs TRBV6-5 and TRBJ1-1; D not certain. With 2 bases removed from V and 0 bases from J, the gap between germline ends came to 10 bases. This CDR3 comprises 15 residues. The germline CDR1 and CDR2 sequences are MNHEY and SVGAGI. CDR3 region: CASSYGRAVNTEAFF. DNA of the CDR3: TGTGCCAGCAGTTACGGGAGGGCGGTGAACACTGAAGCTTTCTTT.

CDR3 amino acids: CASSQLGREKHSPLHF. DNA for the CDR3: TGCGCCAGCAGCCAATTGGGGAGAGAAAAGCATTCACCCCTCCACTTT. The chain is built from TRBV4-1 and TRBJ1-6; no reliable D call. The CDR3 has 16 amino acids. Per the germline V gene, CDR1 is MGHRA and CDR2 is YSYEKL. V was pared by 2 bases and J by 8 bases, with 16 bases between.

This clone appeared a few times. This sequence joins TRBV30 and TRBJ2-7, with D tentatively TRBD2 (6 bases). The V end was cut by 0 bases, the J end by 0 bases, with 9 bases between. This CDR3 has 14 residues. Germline CDR1 is GTSNPN and CDR2 is SVGIG (reference sequence). The CDR3 loop reads CAWSVGGASYEQYF. CDR3 coding DNA: TGTGCCTGGAGTGTCGGAGGGGCCTCCTACGAGCAGTACTTC.

The chain couples TRBV29-1 to TRBJ2-3, with a possible D match to TRBD1 (6 bases). V dropped 4 bases and J dropped 1 base, with 12 bases sitting between them. The germline gives CDR1 SQVTM, CDR2 ANQGSEA. The CDR3 has 14 residues. This CDR3 is CSVGEGGRTDTQYF. The CDR3 nucleotides are TGCAGCGTTGGGGAAGGGGGTCGCACAGATACGCAGTATTTT.